One and the same sample provided the 32 T cell receptor beta chains below, sequenced in a study of blood T cell repertoires in COVID-19. The protocol was immunoSEQ multiplex PCR, while the TCRdb copy is restricted to in-frame clones and leaves out a portion. The sample shows about 320,000 clones, more than 70% of them seen only once. Source material: peripheral blood. The receptors shown here come from a man aged 18 to 30 who had recovered from COVID-19.

This clone was detected only once. The V and J genes are TRBV6-2 or TRBV6-3 and TRBJ1-5, with D possibly TRBD1 on 6 matching bases. CDR1 MNHEY and CDR2 SVGEGT come from the germline V gene. The CDR3 has 17 amino acids. V lost 2 bases and J lost 2, with 16 bases in between. CDR3 residues: CASSYTTGNFGNQPQHF. The CDR3 DNA sequence: TGTGCCAGCAGTTACACCACAGGGAACTTTGGCAATCAGCCCCAGCATTTT.

The chain employs TRBV2 and TRBJ2-7, with D perhaps TRBD1 (6 bases). The V end was cut by 6 bases, the J end by 3 bases, with 15 bases between. Germline CDR1 is SNHLY and CDR2 is FYNNEI. The CDR3 loop spans 14 amino acids. CDR3 sequence reads: CASRTRQVIYEQYF. The CDR3 nucleotides read TGTGCCAGCAGGACGCGACAGGTGATCTACGAGCAGTACTTC.

The chain carries TRBV5-1 and TRBJ1-1, with D maybe TRBD1 (6 bases). The CDR3 covers 14 residues. Germline V CDR1 and CDR2: SGHRS, YFSETQ. The V and J ends lost 3 bases and 2 bases respectively, with 11 bases between them. The CDR3 DNA reads as TGCGCCAGCAGCTCTCCAGGGGAAAACACTGAAGCTTTCTTT. Its translation: CASSSPGENTEAFF.

The genes are TRBV5-1 and TRBJ1-1; TRBD1 matches at 7 bases. This CDR3 has 19 amino acids. With V trimmed by 1 base and J by 0 bases, 15 bases remained unmatched. Germline CDR1 is SGHRS and CDR2 is YFSETQ. The CDR3 sequence is CASSLLTYRDSGMNTEAFF. Here the CDR3 DNA reads TGCGCCAGCAGCTTGTTAACGTACCGGGACAGCGGAATGAACACTGAAGCTTTCTTT.

The chain recombines TRBV7-2 with TRBJ2-2, with a weak D call TRBD1 (5 bases). CDR3 length: 16 residues. Germline-derived CDR1 and CDR2 are SGHTA and FQGNSA. Deletions cut 5 bases from V and 2 bases from J, with 15 bases between. CDR3 in DNA: TGTGCCAGCAGCCTTGTTGGGGCGGTCAACACCGGGGAGCTGTTTTTT. Encoded protein: CASSLVGAVNTGELFF.

V gene TRBV5-1 combines with J gene TRBJ1-1; D gene unclear. Germline V gives CDR1 SGHRS, CDR2 YFSETQ. There are 14 residues in the CDR3. V lost 0 bases and J 5 bases, leaving 11 bases between the germline ends. The CDR3 region is CASSLEGGKTEAFF. The CDR3 DNA reads as TGCGCCAGCAGCTTGGAGGGAGGGAAGACTGAAGCTTTCTTT.

This clone has only one observation. V gene TRBV2 combines with J gene TRBJ2-3; D ambiguous. Germline loops: CDR1 SNHLY, CDR2 FYNNEI. This CDR3 contains 11 residues. Trimming removed 8 bases from V and 0 bases from J, with 3 bases in between. For the CDR3, the DNA is TGTGCCAGCCATAGCACAGATACGCAGTATTTT. As protein: CASHSTDTQYF.

This clone showed up just once. J is TRBJ2-1 and V is TRBV7-9; 7 nucleotides align to TRBD2. V shed 7 bases, J shed 4 bases, and the junction held 13 bases outside the gene matches. The CDR3 has 16 amino acids. CDR1 is SEHNR, CDR2 FQNEAQ, per germline (reference sequence). Here the CDR3 DNA reads TGTGCCAGCATCATCAAACAGCGGGAACCATACAATGAGCAGTTCTTC. Amino acid sequence: CASIIKQREPYNEQFF.

The chain uses TRBV4-2 and TRBJ1-5, with a tentative D call TRBD1 (5 bases). Between the trimmed V and J ends, which lost 0 bases and 2 bases, there was a span of 8 bases. From germline, CDR1 is LGHNA and CDR2 YNFKEQ. CDR3 length equals 15 residues. This CDR3 reads CASSQDAGGNQPQHF. For the CDR3, the DNA is TGTGCCAGCAGCCAAGATGCGGGGGGCAATCAGCCCCAGCATTTT.

The chain recombines TRBV7-8 with TRBJ1-5; 7 bases map to TRBD1. The CDR3 totals 16 residues. V gave up 1 base and J gave up 3 bases; unmatched junction bases: 6. Germline lookup yields CDR1 SGHVS and CDR2 FQNEAQ. The CDR3: CASSLEAGGFNQPQHF. In nucleotides, the CDR3 is TGTGCCAGCAGCTTAGAGGCAGGGGGATTCAATCAGCCCCAGCATTTT. The full variable domain, its missing parts supplied by reference TRBV7-8 and TRBJ1-5, is GAGVSQSPRYKVAKRGQDVALRCDPISGHVSLFWYQQALGQGPEFLTYFQNEAQLDKSGLPSDRFFAERPEGSVSTLKIQRTQQEDSAVYLCASSLEAGGFNQPQHFGDGTRLSIL.

The chain combines TRBV9 with TRBJ2-7; TRBD2 aligns across 8 bases. CDR1 SGDLS and CDR2 YYNGEE come from the germline V gene. V shed 4 bases, J shed 2 bases, and the junction held 5 bases outside the gene matches. This CDR3 region has 14 residues. CDR3 amino acids: CASSSGLAAYEQYF. In nucleotides, the CDR3 is TGTGCCAGCAGCTCTGGACTAGCCGCCTACGAGCAGTACTTC.

The chain couples TRBV7-9 to TRBJ2-1; the match to TRBD2 covers 7 bases. The CDR3 sequence is 14 residues long. Unmatched junction bases numbered 6, after V lost 5 bases and J lost 5 bases. The germline V gene has CDR1 SEHNR and CDR2 FQNEAQ (reference sequence). CDR3 sequence (DNA): TGTGCCAGCAGCCTGGGAGGGCCAAACAATGAGCAGTTCTTC. It yields the protein CASSLGGPNNEQFF.

The CDR3 is CASSAKSGTGLYEQYF. CDR3 bases: TGCGCCAGCAGCGCCAAATCCGGGACAGGGCTGTACGAGCAGTACTTC. The V and J genes are TRBV5-1 and TRBJ2-7; 9 positions agree with TRBD1. CDR3 length: 16 amino acids. Germline V gene sequence: CDR1 SGHRS, CDR2 YFSETQ. J was trimmed by 4 bases and V by 4 bases; bases with no gene match: 12.

V usage is TRBV5-1 and J usage is TRBJ2-2, with 7 bases matching TRBD2. Germline V gene lookup returns CDR1 SGHRS and CDR2 YFSETQ. Trimming removed 0 bases from V and 0 bases from J; junction bases left unmatched: 2. The CDR3 spans 16 residues. CDR3 nucleotides: TGCGCCAGCAGCTTGGTGGCGGGAGCGAACACCGGGGAGCTGTTTTTT. Its protein product is CASSLVAGANTGELFF.

The rearrangement uses TRBV2 and TRBJ1-4; D perhaps matches TRBD1 (5 bases). Germline V gives CDR1 SNHLY, CDR2 FYNNEI. The CDR3 contains 13 residues. V dropped 9 bases and J dropped 2 bases, with 10 bases sitting between them. The CDR3 sequence is CASWTFTNEKLFF. The CDR3 DNA is TGTGCCAGTTGGACATTTACTAATGAAAAACTGTTTTTT.

The gene calls are TRBV4-1 and TRBJ2-7; D possibly corresponds to TRBD1 (6 bases). V was clipped by 2 bases and J by 2 bases, with 13 bases between them. This CDR3 contains 15 residues. Germline CDR1 reads MGHRA; CDR2 reads YSYEKL. CDR3 coding DNA: TGCGCCAGCAGCCAATCGGGACAATTAACCTACGAGCAGTACTTC. This gives the protein CASSQSGQLTYEQYF.

The CDR3 region has the DNA TGTGCCTGGTCGGGACAGGGGATCTCCTACGAGCAGTACTTC. Protein: CAWSGQGISYEQYF. The rearrangement uses TRBV30 and TRBJ2-7; TRBD1 aligns across 10 bases. Germline V gene data show CDR1 as GTSNPN and CDR2 as SVGIG (reference sequence). Trimming removed 5 bases from V and 0 bases from J; junction bases left unmatched: 4. The CDR3 spans 14 residues.

About this clone itself: At the DNA level, this CDR3 is encoded by other sequences in the same sample as well. CDR3 nucleotide sequence: TGTGCCAGTAGTATATTGGGCCAGGGTAGCAATCAGCCCCAGCATTTT. Its protein is CASSILGQGSNQPQHF. V and J are TRBV19 and TRBJ1-5; tentative D call: TRBD1 (5 bases). Germline V gene lookup returns CDR1 LNHDA and CDR2 SQIVND (reference sequence). V lost 2 bases and J lost 0, with 11 bases in between. The CDR3 totals 16 residues.

This sequence joins TRBV27 and TRBJ2-1; TRBD1 aligns across 7 bases. Per germline, CDR1 MNHEY and CDR2 SMNVEV (reference sequence). Trimming took 6 bases from V and 1 from J; bases not matched to a gene: 6. The CDR3 loop spans 15 amino acids. The CDR3 bases are TGTGCCAGCAGGGATGACAGGGTTTCCTACAATGAGCAGTTCTTC. Translated, it gives CASRDDRVSYNEQFF.

The rearrangement joins TRBV5-1 to TRBJ2-1; possible D gene TRBD1, 5 bases. CDR1 and CDR2 (germline): SGHRS, YFSETQ. The CDR3 has 17 residues. Deletions cut 0 bases from V and 4 bases from J, with 17 bases between. CDR3 amino acids: CASSLGSGAGLYNEQFF. Written as DNA, the CDR3 is TGCGCCAGCAGCTTGGGGTCTGGGGCAGGCCTGTACAATGAGCAGTTCTTC.

This clone has a single count. The chain is built from TRBV20-1 and TRBJ2-3; a possible D gene is TRBD2 (5 bases). The ends were cut back, 3 bases at V and 3 bases at J, with 16 bases in the middle. The CDR3 extends over 15 amino acids. CDR1 is DFQATT, CDR2 SNEGSKA, per germline (reference sequence). The CDR3 spells CSASRTPTRTDTQYF. The CDR3 bases are TGCAGTGCTAGTAGGACTCCCACTAGGACAGATACGCAGTATTTT.

Comments on this clone: A read error may account for a junction end that differs from germline. The chain links TRBV5-6 to TRBJ1-6; TRBD1 agrees at 8 bases. Germline CDR1 and CDR2: SGHDT and YYEEEE. This CDR3 has 15 residues. CDR3 sequence: CASSLGDRYNSPLHF. The DNA of the CDR3 is TGTGCCAGCAGCTTGGGGGACAGGTATAATTCGCCCCTCCACTTT.

This clone came up a few times. This chain links TRBV6-4 with TRBJ2-2; D ambiguous. Germline V gives CDR1 MRHNA, CDR2 SNTAGT. V was shortened by 4 bases and J by 4 bases, with 16 bases between the two germline ends. The CDR3 contains 16 residues. CDR3 residues: CASSVESSRTTGELFF. CDR3 DNA sequence: TGTGCCAGCAGTGTGGAGTCCTCGCGCACCACCGGGGAGCTGTTTTTT.

CDR3 loop: CASTRGANSPLHF. The CDR3 DNA is TGTGCCAGCACCCGGGGGGCGAATTCACCCCTCCACTTT. The chain combines TRBV12-3 or TRBV12-4 with TRBJ1-6; D is perhaps TRBD1 (6 bases). Trimming left V 7 bases short and J 7 bases short, with 11 bases between. The CDR3 consists of 13 residues.

This chain connects TRBV25-1 to TRBJ1-1, with TRBD1 matching over 8 bases. V trimming: 6 bases; J trimming: 6 bases; junction bases outside the gene matches: 9. This CDR3 has 14 amino acids. Germline V gene sequence: CDR1 MGHDK, CDR2 SYGVNS. The CDR3 loop reads CASSPGTGHAEAFF. The CDR3 nucleotides read TGTGCCAGCAGCCCCGGGACAGGACACGCTGAAGCTTTCTTT.

This sequence joins TRBV29-1 and TRBJ2-1; the D is unclear. Germline V gives CDR1 SQVTM, CDR2 ANQGSEA. The V and J ends lost 7 bases and 8 bases respectively, with 18 bases between them. The CDR3 sequence is 13 residues long. Written as DNA, the CDR3 is TGCAGCGCCTATTCCCGGGTTCGAGATGAGCAGTTCTTC. Amino acid sequence: CSAYSRVRDEQFF.

This clone appeared a single time. The chain combines TRBV27 with TRBJ2-1; 11 bases fit TRBD2. The CDR3 extends over 15 amino acids. The trim removed 6 bases at V and 6 bases at J, leaving 7 bases unmatched. Germline lookup yields CDR1 MNHEY and CDR2 SMNVEV (reference sequence). CDR3 nucleotides: TGTGCCAGCAGATTAGCGGGAGGGCAATTCAATGAGCAGTTCTTC. This sequence encodes CASRLAGGQFNEQFF.

The rearrangement links TRBV6-2 or TRBV6-3 to TRBJ1-5, with TRBD1 as a possible D gene (6 bases). The germline V gene has CDR1 MNHEY and CDR2 SVGEGT. The CDR3 totals 16 residues. The V and J ends lost 1 base and 6 bases respectively, with 16 bases between them. This CDR3 reads CASSYLQGTVSQPQHF. In DNA, the CDR3 is TGTGCCAGCAGTTACTTACAGGGTACGGTCAGTCAGCCCCAGCATTTT.

This clone has just a few counts. This chain connects TRBV7-2 to TRBJ2-1, with TRBD2 matching 10 bases. Trimming took 5 bases from V and 9 from J; bases not matched to a gene: 7. In germline, CDR1 is SGHTA, CDR2 FQGNSA. The length of the CDR3 is 14 residues. In nucleotides, the CDR3 is TGTGCCAGCAGCCCTGGACTAGCGGTTATTGAGCAGTTCTTC. Translation: CASSPGLAVIEQFF.

The genes are TRBV28 and TRBJ2-7; TRBD1 matches at 8 bases. The V gene's germline CDR1 is MDHEN and CDR2 SYDVKM. Trimming at V came to 11 bases and at J to 2 bases, leaving 5 bases not matched to a gene. The length of the CDR3 is 12 residues. The CDR3 loop is CAAGQGTYEQYF. CDR3 sequence (DNA): TGTGCCGCCGGACAGGGAACCTACGAGCAGTACTTC.

This clone was seen more than once but under ten times. V usage is TRBV5-6 and J usage is TRBJ1-2; unclear D gene. With 3 bases removed from V and 5 bases from J, the gap between germline ends came to 11 bases. The CDR3 spans 13 residues. In germline, CDR1 is SGHDT, CDR2 YYEEEE. CDR3 sequence: CASSSERWYGYTF. CDR3 sequence (DNA): TGTGCCAGCAGCTCAGAGCGGTGGTATGGCTACACCTTC.

This sequence joins TRBV5-8 and TRBJ1-3; no clear D. V lost 4 bases to trimming and J lost 6 bases, with 17 bases between them. Germline CDR1 and CDR2: SGHTS and YDEGEE. This CDR3 region has 15 residues. CDR3 sequence (DNA): TGTGCCAGCAGCGATCCGACGGAGAATAAAAACACCATATATTTT. It codes for CASSDPTENKNTIYF.